A selection of T cell receptor beta chains follows, all from one sample in a study of response to subunit inactivated influenza vaccine. Using its own MiXCR run on the RT-PCR reads, TCRdb lists one record per CDR3 protein. This table holds almost 250,000 distinct CDR3 sequences, roughly an eighth found once. The sample was non-naive T cells sorted from PBMCs, taken around 15 days before vaccination. These receptor sequences come from a man aged 50 to 60 who received an inactivated influenza vaccine. The CDR3 runs from the conserved cysteine through the conserved F or W. The D gene is left open where the match is weak. Clone size, where shown, is once, few, many, or a class for clones that have expanded.

d_call	j_call	v_call	clone_size	cdr3_nt	cdr3_aa
TRBD1	TRBJ1-3	TRBV28	.	TGTGCCAGCAGAACCCCCCTCGGTCGGGGACAGCAGCGTGAAGGAAACACCATATATTTT	CASRTPLGRGQQREGNTIYF
.	TRBJ2-6	TRBV6-1	many	TGTGCCAGCATTCGCGATACAGGGTCTGATGGGGCCAACGTCCTGACTTTC	CASIRDTGSDGANVLTF
.	TRBJ1-4	TRBV27	.	TGTGCCAGCAGTTTATCGGGGACAACGGCCGGGACTAATGAAAAACTGTTTTTT	CASSLSGTTAGTNEKLFF
.	TRBJ2-7	TRBV20-1	few	TGCAGTGCTAGTAGGGACGAGCAGTACTTC	CSASRDEQYF
TRBD1	TRBJ2-1	TRBV20-1	.	TGCAGTGCTAGAGGGACAGGCAGTACCTACAATGAGCAGTTCTTC	CSARGTGSTYNEQFF
.	TRBJ1-6	TRBV25-1	few	TGTGCCAGCAGTGCAAATCCGGGGCCTTATAATTCACCCCTCCACTTT	CASSANPGPYNSPLHF
.	TRBJ2-3	TRBV20-1	many	TGCAGTGCTGAGGACAGCGGGAAGGGCGCAGATACGCAGTATTTT	CSAEDSGKGADTQYF
.	TRBJ1-1	TRBV29-1	.	TGCAGCGTTGAAGTTGGGAGCGCGAACACTGAAGCTTTCTTT	CSVEVGSANTEAFF
TRBD1	TRBJ1-2	TRBV29-1	many	TGCAGCGTTGACGGACAGGGAAGAAACTATGGCTACACCTTC	CSVDGQGRNYGYTF
TRBD1	TRBJ2-1	TRBV12-3/TRBV12-4	many	TGTGCCAGCAGATTCGGACAGGGGGAGTACAATGAGCAGTTCTTC	CASRFGQGEYNEQFF
TRBD1	TRBJ1-2	TRBV10-3	few	TGTGCCATCAGTGTGTCGGTGGGACAGGGTTATGGCTACACCTTC	CAISVSVGQGYGYTF
TRBD2	TRBJ2-5	TRBV6-2/TRBV6-3	.	TGTGCCAGCAGTTACATTTCAGGACTAGCGGGAGGGCGACAAGAGACCCAGTACTTC	CASSYISGLAGGRQETQYF
.	TRBJ1-2	TRBV20-1	few	TGCAGTGCTAGACTAAAACCGGGGCTTGGCTACACCTTC	CSARLKPGLGYTF
TRBD1	TRBJ2-1	TRBV25-1	.	TGTGCCAGCAGTGAGCTGCCGGGACAGGGGGTCAATGAGCAGTTCTTC	CASSELPGQGVNEQFF
TRBD1	TRBJ1-5	TRBV28	many	TGTGCCAGCCGGACAGGGTCTAGCAATCAGCCCCAGCATTTT	CASRTGSSNQPQHF
.	TRBJ2-3	TRBV20-1	.	TGCAGTGCGGAAGATACAGGGCTAGATACGCAGTATTTT	CSAEDTGLDTQYF
.	TRBJ2-7	TRBV7-8	few	TGTGCCAGCAGCTTAGTGGGGGGAATTTACGAGCAGTACTTC	CASSLVGGIYEQYF
.	TRBJ2-1	TRBV11-3	.	TGTGCCAGCAGCTTAGGTGGACTGGACAAAAATGAGCAGTTCTTC	CASSLGGLDKNEQFF
.	TRBJ1-6	TRBV30	.	TGTGCCTGGAGCCCATCGGGCTCCTATAATTCACCCCTCCACTTT	CAWSPSGSYNSPLHF
.	TRBJ1-3	TRBV5-1	many	TGCGCCAGCAGGGGAAACTCTGGAAACACCATATATTTT	CASRGNSGNTIYF
.	TRBJ2-1	TRBV20-1	many	TGCAGTGTCGGCCTGATAACTCCGATGGGGGTCAATGAGCAGTTCTTC	CSVGLITPMGVNEQFF
TRBD2	TRBJ2-7	TRBV20-1	many	TGCAGTGCTAGAAGAGATTGGGGGACTAGCGGGAGGCCGAGCTCCTACGAGCAGTACTTC	CSARRDWGTSGRPSSYEQYF
.	TRBJ1-1	TRBV28	.	TGTGCCAGCAGTTTTTGGACACAGGGAAGGAGGAACACTGAAGCTTTCTTT	CASSFWTQGRRNTEAFF
TRBD2	TRBJ2-5	TRBV24-1	.	TGTGCCACCAGTGATTTGCAGACTAGCGGGGGACAAGAGACCCAGTACTTC	CATSDLQTSGGQETQYF
TRBD1	TRBJ2-7	TRBV9	.	TGTGCCAGCAGCGCCGACAGGGGGTTCGACTACGAGCAGTACTTC	CASSADRGFDYEQYF
.	TRBJ2-1	TRBV6-1	few	TGTGCCAGCAGTGAATCCCCTAGCAGGGATGAGCAGTTCTTC	CASSESPSRDEQFF
TRBD1	TRBJ2-7	TRBV4-1	few	TGCGCCAGCAGCCAGCGACGACAGGGGGCCCTCTACGAGCAGTACTTC	CASSQRRQGALYEQYF
.	TRBJ2-5	TRBV6-2/TRBV6-3	.	TGTGCCAGCAGTTACCCCCGAGGAGGGCCTGAGACCCAGTACTTC	CASSYPRGGPETQYF
TRBD1	TRBJ1-4	TRBV7-6	few	TGTGCCAGCAGCCTCGGGACAGGGCATAATGAAAAACTGTTTTTT	CASSLGTGHNEKLFF